These 29 T cell receptor beta chains originate from one sample sequenced in a study of OX40 agonist ivuxolimab in advanced cancers. Assay used: immunoSEQ multiplex PCR; TCRdb lists only in-frame clones, some missing. The sample has tens of thousands of clones, about 90% seen once. The source was CD4+ or CD8+ T cells sorted from blood, collected in a trial of the OX40 agonist ivuxolimab. All receptors derive from an adult with an advanced solid tumor such as melanoma, head and neck, liver or kidney cancer.

This chain links TRBV5-5 with TRBJ1-1; D call uncertain. Germline CDR1 and CDR2: SGHKS and YYEKEE (reference sequence). The germline V and J ends were trimmed by 2 bases and 1 base, with 6 bases remaining between them. The CDR3 length is 13 residues. CDR3: CASSFHSNTEAFF. CDR3 bases: TGTGCCAGCAGCTTCCATTCGAACACTGAAGCTTTCTTT.

This rearrangement joins TRBV19 to TRBJ1-5, with 9 bases matching TRBD1. The J segment lost 8 bases and the V segment lost 3 bases, leaving 17 bases of the junction unmatched. The CDR3 has 18 amino acids. Germline V gives CDR1 LNHDA, CDR2 SQIVND (reference sequence). CDR3 DNA sequence: TGTGCCAGTAGTATGGGGGACAGGGAAACAGGGGAGGGGAAGCCCCAGCATTTT. It codes for CASSMGDRETGEGKPQHF.

The chain links TRBV6-4 to TRBJ2-3; the D gene is possibly TRBD2 (5 bases). The CDR3 length is 13 residues. The V gene lost 3 bases and the J gene lost 6 bases, with 10 bases spanning the gap. CDR1 is MRHNA and CDR2 is SNTAGT in the germline V gene. The CDR3 nucleotides are TGTGCCAGCAGTGATTCGTTAGCGGATACGCAGTATTTT. As protein: CASSDSLADTQYF.

The chain couples TRBV18 to TRBJ2-3; TRBD2 matches 9 bases. Germline V gene data show CDR1 as KGHSH and CDR2 as LQKENI. The length of the CDR3 is 15 residues. The junction had 4 bases not matched to a gene; V was cut back by 3 bases and J by 3 bases. CDR3 in amino acids: CASSPASGKTDTQYF. In DNA form, the CDR3 reads TGTGCCAGCTCACCGGCTAGCGGGAAAACAGATACGCAGTATTTT. Full variable domain (missing parts from reference TRBV18 and TRBJ2-3): NAGVMQNPRHLVRRRGQEARLRCSPMKGHSHVYWYRQLPEEGLKFMVYLQKENIIDESGMPKERFSAEFPKEGPSILRIQQVVRGDSAAYFCASSPASGKTDTQYFGPGTRLTVL.

The gene calls are TRBV28 and TRBJ2-2, with a possible D match to TRBD1 (5 bases). The V end lost 7 bases, the J end lost 5 bases, and 11 bases lay between the germline ends. This CDR3 contains 13 residues. Germline loops: CDR1 MDHEN, CDR2 SYDVKM. The CDR3 spells CASKRGITGELFF. The CDR3, as DNA: TGTGCCAGCAAAAGGGGCATTACCGGGGAGCTGTTTTTT.

This CDR3 is CSASIPDTQYF. The CDR3 DNA reads as TGCAGTGCTAGTATCCCGGATACGCAGTATTTT. The chain employs TRBV20-1 and TRBJ2-3, with D unresolved. The length of the CDR3 is 11 residues. The germline CDR1 and CDR2 sequences are DFQATT and SNEGSKA (reference sequence). Trimming removed 3 bases from V and 6 bases from J, with 7 bases in between.

The rearrangement joins TRBV5-6 to TRBJ2-7, with D maybe TRBD1 (5 bases). This CDR3 spans 15 amino acids. The V gene's germline CDR1 is SGHDT and CDR2 YYEEEE. The ends were cut back, 5 bases at V and 5 bases at J, with 20 bases in the middle. CDR3 protein: CASSFEPRVADEQYF. The CDR3 DNA follows: TGTGCCAGCAGTTTTGAACCCAGGGTTGCGGACGAGCAGTACTTC.

Only one count was recorded for this clone. V usage is TRBV6-1 and J usage is TRBJ1-1, with 7 bases identical to TRBD1. From germline, CDR1 is MNHNS and CDR2 SASEGT. V shed 6 bases and J 3 bases; nucleotides not matched to a gene: 10. The CDR3 runs 15 residues. CDR3 in DNA: TGTGCCAGCAGGACGAACAGGGGCGGTGACACTGAAGCTTTCTTT. This gives the protein CASRTNRGGDTEAFF.

The chain uses TRBV5-1 and TRBJ2-1, with D perhaps TRBD1 or TRBD2 (5 bases each). This CDR3 comprises 17 residues. Trimming pared 0 bases from V and 0 bases from J, leaving 13 bases between. The germline CDR1 and CDR2 sequences are SGHRS and YFSETQ. CDR3 sequence: CASSLDGTISSYNEQFF. CDR3 nucleotides: TGCGCCAGCAGCTTGGATGGGACCATCAGCTCCTACAATGAGCAGTTCTTC.

The V and J genes are TRBV5-1 and TRBJ1-4, with D tentatively TRBD1 (6 bases). The CDR3 extends over 13 amino acids. Germline assignment: CDR1 SGHRS and CDR2 YFSETQ. V gave up 4 bases and J gave up 5 bases, with 9 bases separating them. CDR3 protein: CASSPQGNEKLFF. The CDR3 region has the DNA TGCGCCAGCAGCCCGCAGGGGAATGAAAAACTGTTTTTT.

The sample holds one count of this clone. V is TRBV30 and J is TRBJ2-3; either TRBD1 or TRBD2 may fit D (5 bases each). CDR1 is GTSNPN, CDR2 SVGIG, per germline (reference sequence). Trimming took 8 bases from V and 3 from J, leaving 18 bases between them. CDR3 size: 14 residues. Written as DNA, the CDR3 is TGTGCCGGCCGGGACCCTCGGAGGACAGATACGCAGTATTTT. It specifies CAGRDPRRTDTQYF.

J is TRBJ2-5 and V is TRBV4-2; possible D gene TRBD1, 5 bases. Per the germline V gene, CDR1 is LGHNA and CDR2 is YNFKEQ. The CDR3 is made up of 13 amino acids. Trimming shortened V by 4 bases and J by 5 bases, and 11 bases separated the two germline ends. The CDR3 DNA sequence: TGTGCCAGCAGCCTGGACACGCGGGAGACCCAGTACTTC. The encoded protein is CASSLDTRETQYF.

The chain employs TRBV28 and TRBJ2-1; TRBD2 agrees at 11 bases. The germline V gene encodes CDR1 MDHEN and CDR2 SYDVKM. The CDR3 has 17 amino acids. V dropped 5 bases and J dropped 5; count of bases not matched to a gene: 11. The CDR3 reads CASSPPLLAGGNNEQFF. The CDR3 DNA sequence: TGTGCCAGCAGTCCGCCACTCCTAGCGGGAGGTAACAATGAGCAGTTCTTC. Drawing the rest from reference TRBV28 and TRBJ2-1, the complete variable domain is DVKVTQSSRYLVKRTGEKVFLECVQDMDHENMFWYRQDPGLGLRLIYFSYDVKMKEKGDIPEGYSVSREKKERFSLILESASTNQTSMYLCASSPPLLAGGNNEQFFGPGTRLTVL.

This clone occurred once. This rearrangement joins TRBV18 to TRBJ2-4, with D possibly being TRBD1 or TRBD2 (6 bases each). The germline V and J ends were trimmed by 5 bases and 7 bases, with 21 bases remaining between them. Germline V gives CDR1 KGHSH, CDR2 LQKENI. There are 16 residues in the CDR3. CDR3 protein: CASSSPGAPGGNIQYF. The DNA of the CDR3 is TGTGCCAGCTCATCCCCGGGGGCCCCCGGCGGGAACATTCAGTACTTC. The full variable domain, its missing parts supplied by reference TRBV18 and TRBJ2-4, is NAGVMQNPRHLVRRRGQEARLRCSPMKGHSHVYWYRQLPEEGLKFMVYLQKENIIDESGMPKERFSAEFPKEGPSILRIQQVVRGDSAAYFCASSSPGAPGGNIQYFGAGTRLSVL.

The chain joins TRBV15 to TRBJ2-1, with unresolved D. The CDR3 is made up of 13 amino acids. Deletions cut 0 bases from V and 6 bases from J, with 6 bases between. The germline CDR1 and CDR2 sequences are LNHNV and YYDKDF (reference sequence). Written as DNA, the CDR3 is TGTGCCACCAGCAGAGATTTGGGCAATGAGCAGTTCTTC. This translates into CATSRDLGNEQFF.

The gene calls are TRBV19 and TRBJ2-2; D is unclear. Per germline, CDR1 LNHDA and CDR2 SQIVND (reference sequence). CDR3 length: 16 residues. Trimming pared 3 bases from V and 4 bases from J, leaving 15 bases between. The CDR3 region has the DNA TGTGCCAGTAGTATCGGACCGATACCGGGCACCGGGGAGCTGTTTTTT. Translated, it gives CASSIGPIPGTGELFF.

V and J are TRBV11-2 and TRBJ1-2; tentative D call: TRBD1 (6 bases). This CDR3 has 17 residues. V shed 7 bases and J shed 4 bases, with 25 bases lying between them. Germline CDR1 SGHAT, CDR2 FQNNGV. CDR3 sequence reads: CASTQRGRGHHAYGYTF. In nucleotides, the CDR3 is TGTGCCAGCACCCAGAGGGGCAGGGGTCACCATGCCTATGGCTACACCTTC.

J is TRBJ1-2 and V is TRBV29-1; D uncertain. V was cut by 4 bases and J by 8 bases, with 17 bases left in between. This CDR3 contains 13 residues. Germline V gives CDR1 SQVTM, CDR2 ANQGSEA. The CDR3 nucleotides are TGCAGCGTTGTTGACGGGAGGACGGGGGGCTACACCTTC. Translation gives CSVVDGRTGGYTF.

Here the CDR3 reads CASSLKGGNIYGYTF. CDR3 sequence (DNA): TGTGCCAGCAGCTTGAAGGGGGGCAACATCTATGGCTACACCTTC. V and J are TRBV5-4 and TRBJ1-2, with a tentative D call TRBD1 (6 bases). Trimming stripped 1 base from V and 4 bases from J, with 14 bases between. Germline V gives CDR1 SGHNT, CDR2 YYREEE (reference sequence). The length of the CDR3 is 15 residues.

This chain connects TRBV29-1 to TRBJ2-3; 10 bases agree with TRBD2. Germline CDR1 is SQVTM and CDR2 is ANQGSEA. The CDR3 extends over 16 amino acids. Trimming took 6 bases from V and 0 from J; bases not matched to a gene: 9. The CDR3 is CSVANGAGGSTDTQYF. CDR3 nucleotides: TGCAGCGTCGCCAATGGAGCGGGGGGGAGCACAGATACGCAGTATTTT.

The V and J genes are TRBV18 and TRBJ1-5; maybe TRBD1 (5 bases). CDR3 size: 16 residues. Germline V gives CDR1 KGHSH, CDR2 LQKENI. V was shortened by 3 bases and J by 0 bases, with 12 bases between the two germline ends. CDR3 region: CASSPPTGRSNQPQHF. Here the CDR3 DNA reads TGTGCCAGCTCACCCCCAACAGGTCGTAGCAATCAGCCCCAGCATTTT.

The V gene is TRBV29-1, the J gene TRBJ2-1; D is possibly TRBD2 (5 bases). Germline CDR1 reads SQVTM; CDR2 reads ANQGSEA. The V and J ends lost 1 base and 0 bases respectively, with 13 bases between them. The CDR3 consists of 16 residues. The CDR3 loop is CSVEVAGASSYNEQFF. The CDR3 region has the DNA TGCAGCGTTGAAGTTGCGGGTGCTAGCTCCTACAATGAGCAGTTCTTC.

The chain is built from TRBV9 and TRBJ1-1; D is unclear. V was cut by 2 bases and J by 0 bases, with 5 bases left in between. The CDR3 runs 13 residues. Germline loops: CDR1 SGDLS, CDR2 YYNGEE. The CDR3 region is CASSVLLNTEAFF. For the CDR3, the DNA is TGTGCCAGCAGCGTTTTGCTGAACACTGAAGCTTTCTTT.

The CDR3 is CASSPIRGQEHTTNEKLFF. CDR3 nucleotide sequence: TGTGCCAGCTCACCGATAAGAGGACAGGAGCACACAACTAATGAAAAACTGTTTTTT. This sequence joins TRBV18 and TRBJ1-4; 7 bases fit TRBD1. The CDR3 covers 19 residues. V gave up 3 bases and J gave up 0 bases; unmatched junction bases: 13. CDR1 is KGHSH, CDR2 LQKENI, per germline.

This sequence joins TRBV5-1 and TRBJ2-1; 9 bases are a match to TRBD2. The V segment lost 4 bases and the J segment 3 bases; nucleotides outside the gene matches: 5. Germline V gives CDR1 SGHRS, CDR2 YFSETQ. CDR3 length: 15 residues. The CDR3 coding sequence is TGCGCCAGCAGCCTGACTAGCGGAGGCTACAATGAGCAGTTCTTC. This codes for CASSLTSGGYNEQFF.

V usage is TRBV4-2 and J usage is TRBJ1-6, with TRBD1 identical over 7 bases. V dropped 0 bases and J dropped 9; count of bases not matched to a gene: 8. Germline loops: CDR1 LGHNA, CDR2 YNFKEQ. This CDR3 is 16 amino acids long. The CDR3 loop is CASSQDERTGGSPLHF. CDR3 nucleotides: TGTGCCAGCAGCCAAGATGAAAGGACAGGCGGTTCACCCCTCCACTTT.

This rearrangement joins TRBV2 to TRBJ2-5; 9 positions agree with TRBD2. The CDR3 has 16 residues. Germline V gene data show CDR1 as SNHLY and CDR2 as FYNNEI. Trimming removed 7 bases from V and 6 bases from J; junction bases left unmatched: 15. CDR3 amino acids: CASKAERGDLVQTQYF. CDR3 coding DNA: TGTGCCAGCAAGGCGGAGCGGGGGGACTTGGTGCAGACCCAGTACTTC. Full variable domain (remainder filled in from reference TRBV2 and TRBJ2-5): EPEVTQTPSHQVTQMGQEVILRCVPISNHLYFYWYRQILGQKVEFLVSFYNNEISEKSEIFDDQFSVERPDGSNFTLKIRSTKLEDSAMYFCASKAERGDLVQTQYFGPGTRLLVL.

The gene calls are TRBV2 and TRBJ1-5, with 11 nucleotides matching TRBD1. This CDR3 has 17 amino acids. V was clipped by 8 bases and J by 4 bases; unmatched bases: 13. The germline V gene has CDR1 SNHLY and CDR2 FYNNEI. The CDR3 loop is CASYRDRGIRANQPQHF. The CDR3 DNA reads as TGTGCCAGCTACCGGGACAGGGGGATTAGGGCGAATCAGCCCCAGCATTTT.

The CDR3 DNA reads as TGCGCCAGCGGTGGCGAAATGAACACTGAAGCTTTCTTT. It codes for CASGGEMNTEAFF. The chain couples TRBV5-1 to TRBJ1-1, with no clear D. The CDR3 runs 13 residues. Germline V gives CDR1 SGHRS, CDR2 YFSETQ. The V end lost 7 bases, the J end lost 0 bases, and 10 bases lay between the germline ends.